This TCR beta chain emerged from a study of CXCR3-negative and CXCR3-positive naive CD8 T cells. Comment on this clonotype: The antigen remains undetermined.

Study-wide results and limits: Naive CXCR3-negative cells resembled naive CXCR3-positive cells in TRBV-TRBJ usage; memory cells differed.

Via 5' RACE with UMI labels, TRB cDNA libraries were prepared. TCRdb re-called the 5' RACE reads and gives one entry per CDR3 protein, without DNA. Its clone listing holds under 70,000 distinct CDR3 sequences. The CDR3 contains 15 residues. Germline CDR1 reads LGHNA; CDR2 reads YSLEER. The source is a human donor in good health. Some clones in this sample may be carry-over from other donors' samples. This chain links TRBV4-3 with TRBJ2-7; with no DNA, the TCRdb D assignment of TRBD1 cannot be verified. The sample was memory CD8+ T cells from blood. CDR3 region: CASSHRGTGGREQYF.